These T cell receptor beta chains were read from a single sample in a study of identical twins. TCRdb reanalysed the 5' RACE reads using MiXCR and keeps one entry per CDR3 protein. The repertoire holds hundreds of thousands of distinct CDR3 sequences, with roughly 18% as singletons. These data were also filed under a second study, of T cells expressing NK-cell markers.

Sequencing was done on a sample of PBMCs. Receptors originate from a woman younger than 30 in good health. CDR3s include the opening cysteine and the closing phenylalanine or tryptophan. A D gene is named only where the DNA matches it firmly. Expanded clones are given a class, and other clones once, few, many or no size at all.

J gene | clone size | V gene | D gene | CDR3 DNA | CDR3 protein
TRBJ1-2 | - | TRBV20-1 | - | TGCAGTGCTGACCCGACAGGTGCTTATGGCTACACCTTC | CSADPTGAYGYTF
TRBJ2-3 | few | TRBV20-1 | TRBD2 | TGCAGTGCTAGCAGGACTAGCGGGAGCACAGATACGCAGTATTTT | CSASRTSGSTDTQYF
TRBJ1-3 | few | TRBV6-1 | TRBD1 | TGTGCCAGCAGTGCACGGGGTAGGGGGCGCCCCTCTGGAAACACCATATATTTT | CASSARGRGRPSGNTIYF
TRBJ2-7 | - | TRBV7-9 | TRBD2 | TGTGCCAGCAGCTTTAGCGGGAGTAACGAGCAGTACTTC | CASSFSGSNEQYF
TRBJ2-5 | few | TRBV29-1 | - | TGCAGCGCCTCGACAGGCGTTGCGGAGACCCAGTACTTC | CSASTGVAETQYF
TRBJ2-3 | - | TRBV6-4 | - | TGTGCCAGCAGTGACCGGGGCCTAGGGGCAGATACGCAGTATTTT | CASSDRGLGADTQYF
TRBJ2-1 | few | TRBV20-1 | - | TGCAGTGCTAGTCTTGCTGGGAATGAGCAGTTCTTC | CSASLAGNEQFF
TRBJ1-1 | - | TRBV11-2 | - | TGTGCCAGCAGCTTAGTCGAAGGGTGGGGTGGTGAAGCTTTCTTT | CASSLVEGWGGEAFF
TRBJ2-5 | few | TRBV5-6 | - | TGTGCCAGCAGCCAAGAGGTTCAAGAGACCCAGTACTTC | CASSQEVQETQYF
TRBJ2-4 | few | TRBV5-1 | - | TGCGCCAGCAGCTCAGGGGTTGCCAAAAACATTCAGTACTTC | CASSSGVAKNIQYF
TRBJ1-2 | few | TRBV10-3 | - | TGTGCCATCAGTGGAGTGGGCAGGGATGGCTATGGCTACACCTTC | CAISGVGRDGYGYTF
TRBJ2-7 | - | TRBV27 | - | TGTGCCAGCAGTTGGGGGGCGGGGGAGCAGTACTTC | CASSWGAGEQYF
TRBJ2-3 | - | TRBV20-1 | TRBD2 | TGCAGTGCTCAAGCGCGACTAGCGGGGAACACAGATACGCAGTATTTT | CSAQARLAGNTDTQYF
TRBJ2-1 | few | TRBV9 | - | TGTGCCAGCTCCCCCGGCGTTTCGATCGGGGGCCATGAGCAGTTCTTC | CASSPGVSIGGHEQFF
TRBJ2-7 | few | TRBV18 | - | TGTGCCAGCTCACCACCTCGGGACCCCTACGAGCAGTACTTC | CASSPPRDPYEQYF
TRBJ1-1 | - | TRBV5-1 | TRBD1 | TGCGCCAGCAGTGGGCTAGGACAGGGGCGGACTGAAGCTTTCTTT | CASSGLGQGRTEAFF
TRBJ2-5 | - | TRBV7-9 | TRBD2 | TGTGCCAGCAGCTGGGGGACTAGCGGGGGCCTAGAAGAGACCCAGTACTTC | CASSWGTSGGLEETQYF
TRBJ2-7 | many | TRBV7-2 | TRBD2 | TGTGCCAGCAGCTTGCTAGCGGGAGGTTACGAGCAGTACTTC | CASSLLAGGYEQYF
TRBJ1-2 | - | TRBV5-1 | - | TGCGCCAGCAGCCCCACGGAATGGGGACTGAATGGCTACACCTTC | CASSPTEWGLNGYTF
TRBJ2-1 | few | TRBV20-1 | TRBD2 | TGCAGTGCTCTAGCGGGGCACTACAATGAGCAGTTCTTC | CSALAGHYNEQFF